This T cell receptor beta chain derives from a study of memory CD4+ T cells and cytomegalovirus serostatus. This clone has more than one count but fewer than ten. Its target is unknown. Authors' data handling: Out-of-frame sequences were removed, leaving about 2,300,000 distinct TCRbeta sequences. Here immunoSEQ multiplex PCR was the method, and the copy in TCRdb shows in-frame clones only, minus some. The DNA was the basis for D and trimming; V, J and clone size are from that table. The sample includes roughly 49,000 clones, roughly 78% of them seen just once. The study, taken as a whole, reports: CMV serostatus prediction reached median AUC approximately 0.95, or 0.91 with US-trained model.

Single viable CD3+CD4+CD8-CD45RO+ cells were sorted as the memory CD4+ T cells. Serum IgG to CMV pp150, pp28, p38 and p52 defined serostatus. Total CD4+ T cells were enriched by CD4 positive selection. The TCR originated in an adult in good health and CMV-seronegative. Sequencing was performed on memory CD4+ T cells from blood.

The CDR3 bases are TGTGCCAGCAGTGCCGGGGCAGGGAATTCACCCCTCCACTTT. It specifies CASSAGAGNSPLHF. This chain joins TRBV6-6 and TRBJ1-6, with D possibly TRBD1 on 5 matching bases. The CDR3 totals 14 residues. Germline V gene sequence: CDR1 MNHNY, CDR2 SVGAGI (reference sequence). The V and J ends lost 5 bases and 7 bases respectively, with 12 bases between them.